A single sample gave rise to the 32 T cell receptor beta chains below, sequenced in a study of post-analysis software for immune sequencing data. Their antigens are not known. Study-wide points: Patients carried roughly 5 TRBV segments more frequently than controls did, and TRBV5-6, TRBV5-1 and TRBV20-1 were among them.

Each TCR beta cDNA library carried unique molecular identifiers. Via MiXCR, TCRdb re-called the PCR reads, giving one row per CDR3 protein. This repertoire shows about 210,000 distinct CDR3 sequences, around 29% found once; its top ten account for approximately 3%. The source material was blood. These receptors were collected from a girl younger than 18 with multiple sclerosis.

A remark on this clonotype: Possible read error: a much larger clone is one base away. The DNA of the CDR3 is TGCAGCGCTGACAGGGGTGACACTGAAGCTTTCTTT. This encodes CSADRGDTEAFF. The J gene is TRBJ1-1, the V gene TRBV29-1; 8 bases match TRBD1. Per germline, CDR1 SQVTM and CDR2 ANQGSEA. The CDR3 contains 12 residues. V gave up 7 bases and J gave up 3 bases; unmatched junction bases: 4.

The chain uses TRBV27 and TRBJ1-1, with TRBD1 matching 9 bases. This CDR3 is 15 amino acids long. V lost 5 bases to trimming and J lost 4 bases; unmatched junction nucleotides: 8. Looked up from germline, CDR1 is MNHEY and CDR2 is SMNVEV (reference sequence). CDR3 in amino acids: CASSVYRGLTTEAFF. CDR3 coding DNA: TGTGCCAGCAGTGTGTACAGGGGGCTAACCACTGAAGCTTTCTTT.

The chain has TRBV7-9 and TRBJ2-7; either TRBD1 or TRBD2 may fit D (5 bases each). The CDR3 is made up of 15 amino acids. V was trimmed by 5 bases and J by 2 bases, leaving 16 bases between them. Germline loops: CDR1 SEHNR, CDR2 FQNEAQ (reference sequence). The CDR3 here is CASSPSGTAAYEQYF. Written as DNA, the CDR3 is TGTGCCAGCAGCCCTTCCGGGACGGCAGCCTACGAGCAGTACTTC.

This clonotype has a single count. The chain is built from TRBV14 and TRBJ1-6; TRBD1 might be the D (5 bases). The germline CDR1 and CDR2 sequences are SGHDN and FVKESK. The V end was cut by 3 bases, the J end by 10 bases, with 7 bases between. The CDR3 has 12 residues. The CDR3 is CASSQGRSPLHF. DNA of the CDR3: TGTGCCAGCAGCCAGGGACGGTCACCCCTCCACTTT.

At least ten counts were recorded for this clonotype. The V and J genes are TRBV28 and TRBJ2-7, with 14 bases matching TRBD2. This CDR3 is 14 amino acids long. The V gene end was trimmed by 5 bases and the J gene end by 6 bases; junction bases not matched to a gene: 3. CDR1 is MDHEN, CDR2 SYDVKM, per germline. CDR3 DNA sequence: TGTGCCAGCAGTCCCGGGACTAGCGGGAGCGAGCAGTACTTC. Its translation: CASSPGTSGSEQYF.

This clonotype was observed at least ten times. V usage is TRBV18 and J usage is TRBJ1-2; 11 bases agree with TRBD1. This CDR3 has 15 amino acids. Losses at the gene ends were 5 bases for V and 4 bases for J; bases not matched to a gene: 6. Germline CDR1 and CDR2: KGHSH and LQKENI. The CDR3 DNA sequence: TGTGCCAGCTCAGGCGGACAGGGGGCGATCTATGGCTACACCTTC. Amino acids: CASSGGQGAIYGYTF. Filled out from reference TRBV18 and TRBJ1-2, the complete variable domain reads NAGVMQNPRHLVRRRGQEARLRCSPMKGHSHVYWYRQLPEEGLKFMVYLQKENIIDESGMPKERFSAEFPKEGPSILRIQQVVRGDSAAYFCASSGGQGAIYGYTFGSGTRLTVV.

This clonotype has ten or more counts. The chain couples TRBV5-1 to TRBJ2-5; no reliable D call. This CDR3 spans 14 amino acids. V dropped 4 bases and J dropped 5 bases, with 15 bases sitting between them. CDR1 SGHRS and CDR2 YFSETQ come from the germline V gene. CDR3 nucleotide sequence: TGCGCCAGCAGCCCCCTCGGCGGAAGGGAGACCCAGTACTTC. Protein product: CASSPLGGRETQYF.

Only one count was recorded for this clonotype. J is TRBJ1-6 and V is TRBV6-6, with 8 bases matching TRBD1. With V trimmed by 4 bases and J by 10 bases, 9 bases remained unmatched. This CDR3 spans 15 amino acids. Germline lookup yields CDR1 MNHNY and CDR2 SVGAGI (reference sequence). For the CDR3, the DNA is TGTGCCAGCAGTTCGGACAGGGCAAATAGGTCACCCCTCCACTTT. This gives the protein CASSSDRANRSPLHF.

The CDR3 bases are TGTGCCAGCAGTTTTCTAGCGGGATATAAACAAGAGACCCAGTACTTC. Translation gives CASSFLAGYKQETQYF. This chain uses TRBV6-2 or TRBV6-3 with TRBJ2-5, with 9 bases identical to TRBD2. This CDR3 contains 16 residues. Germline lookup yields CDR1 MNHEY and CDR2 SVGEGT. J gave up 2 bases and V 4 bases, and 8 bases lay outside the gene matches.

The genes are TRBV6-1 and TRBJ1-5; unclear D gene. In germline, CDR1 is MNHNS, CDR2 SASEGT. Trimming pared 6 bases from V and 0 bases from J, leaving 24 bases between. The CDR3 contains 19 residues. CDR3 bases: TGTGCCAGCAGGTCTAGATCTTCGTCCAAATCGGATAGCAATCAGCCCCAGCATTTT. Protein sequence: CASRSRSSSKSDSNQPQHF.

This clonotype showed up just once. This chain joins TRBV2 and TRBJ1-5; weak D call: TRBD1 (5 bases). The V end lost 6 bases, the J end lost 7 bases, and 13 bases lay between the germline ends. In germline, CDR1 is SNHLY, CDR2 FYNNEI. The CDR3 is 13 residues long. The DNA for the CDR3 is TGTGCCAGCAGGGGGGAGGGTGTACAGCCCCAGCATTTT. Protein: CASRGEGVQPQHF. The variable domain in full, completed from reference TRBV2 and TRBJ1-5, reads EPEVTQTPSHQVTQMGQEVILRCVPISNHLYFYWYRQILGQKVEFLVSFYNNEISEKSEIFDDQFSVERPDGSNFTLKIRSTKLEDSAMYFCASRGEGVQPQHFGDGTRLSIL.

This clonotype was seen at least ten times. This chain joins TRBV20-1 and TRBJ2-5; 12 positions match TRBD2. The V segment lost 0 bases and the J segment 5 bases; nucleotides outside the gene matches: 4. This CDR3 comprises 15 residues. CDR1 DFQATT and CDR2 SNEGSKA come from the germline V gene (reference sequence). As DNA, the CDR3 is TGCAGTGCTAGAGACGATACTAGCGGGAGGGAGACCCAGTACTTC. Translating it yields CSARDDTSGRETQYF.

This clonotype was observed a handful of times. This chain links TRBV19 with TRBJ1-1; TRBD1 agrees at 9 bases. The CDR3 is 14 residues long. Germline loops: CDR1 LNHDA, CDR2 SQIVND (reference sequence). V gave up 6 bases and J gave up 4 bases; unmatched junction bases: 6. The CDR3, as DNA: TGTGCCAGTAGACGGGACAGGGTGGGCACTGAAGCTTTCTTT. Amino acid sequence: CASRRDRVGTEAFF. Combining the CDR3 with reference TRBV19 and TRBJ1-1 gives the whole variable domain DGGITQSPKYLFRKEGQNVTLSCEQNLNHDAMYWYRQDPGQGLRLIYYSQIVNDFQKGDIAEGYSVSREKKESFPLTVTSAQKNPTAFYLCASRRDRVGTEAFFGQGTRLTVV.

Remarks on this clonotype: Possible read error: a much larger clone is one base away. The CDR3 is CASSPSGRVDNEQYF. Written as DNA, the CDR3 is TGTGCCAGCAGCCCTAGCGGGAGGGTGGACAATGAGCAGTACTTC. V gene TRBV7-2 combines with J gene TRBJ2-5; TRBD2 agrees at 12 bases. The CDR3 totals 15 residues. V lost 5 bases and J lost 11; bases outside the gene matches: 12. CDR1 and CDR2 from the germline V gene are SGHTA and FQGNSA.

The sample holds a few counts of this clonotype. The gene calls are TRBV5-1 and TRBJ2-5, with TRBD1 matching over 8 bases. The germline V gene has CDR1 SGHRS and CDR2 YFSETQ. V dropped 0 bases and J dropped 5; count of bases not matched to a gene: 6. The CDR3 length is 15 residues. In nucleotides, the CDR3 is TGCGCCAGCAGCTTGGGACAGGGGCAGAGGGAGACCCAGTACTTC. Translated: CASSLGQGQRETQYF.

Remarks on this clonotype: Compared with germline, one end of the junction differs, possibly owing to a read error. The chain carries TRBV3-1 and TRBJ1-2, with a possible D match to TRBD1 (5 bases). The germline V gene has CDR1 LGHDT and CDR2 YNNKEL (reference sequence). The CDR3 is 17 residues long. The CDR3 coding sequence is TGTGCCAGCAGCCATCCGTGGGGACGGGTAGCTAACTATGACTACACCTTC. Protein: CASSHPWGRVANYDYTF. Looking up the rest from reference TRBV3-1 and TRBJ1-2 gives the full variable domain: DTAVSQTPKYLVTQMGNDKSIKCEQNLGHDTMYWYKQDSKKFLKIMFSYNNKELIINETVPNRFSPKSPDKAHLNLHINSLELGDSAVYFCASSHPWGRVANYDYTFGSGTRLTVV.

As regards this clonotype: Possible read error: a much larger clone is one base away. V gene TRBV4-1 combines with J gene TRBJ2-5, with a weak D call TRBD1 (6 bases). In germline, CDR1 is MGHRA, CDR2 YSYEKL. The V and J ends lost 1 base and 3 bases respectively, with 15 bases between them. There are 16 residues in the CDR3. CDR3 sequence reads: CASSQGRAGVEETQYF. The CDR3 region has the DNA TGCGCCAGCAGCCAAGGAAGGGCAGGGGTAGAAGAGACCCAGTACTTC.

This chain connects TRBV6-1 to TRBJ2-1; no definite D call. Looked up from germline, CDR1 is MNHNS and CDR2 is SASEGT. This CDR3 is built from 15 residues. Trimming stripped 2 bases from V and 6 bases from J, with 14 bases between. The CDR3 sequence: CASSELVLPSNEQFF. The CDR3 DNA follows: TGTGCCAGCAGTGAACTGGTCTTGCCAAGCAATGAGCAGTTCTTC.

The CDR3 bases are TGTGCCTGGAGTGTATCTTCGACGCGGTATGGCTACACCTTC. Translating gives CAWSVSSTRYGYTF. V usage is TRBV30 and J usage is TRBJ1-2; D gene unclear. Germline lookup yields CDR1 GTSNPN and CDR2 SVGIG (reference sequence). The CDR3 loop spans 14 amino acids. V was pared by 0 bases and J by 5 bases, with 13 bases between. The whole variable domain, filled in from reference TRBV30 and TRBJ1-2, reads SQTIHQWPATLVQPVGSPLSLECTVEGTSNPNLYWYRQAAGRGLQLLFYSVGIGQISSEVPQNLSASRPQDRQFILSSKKLLLSDSGFYLCAWSVSSTRYGYTFGSGTRLTVV.

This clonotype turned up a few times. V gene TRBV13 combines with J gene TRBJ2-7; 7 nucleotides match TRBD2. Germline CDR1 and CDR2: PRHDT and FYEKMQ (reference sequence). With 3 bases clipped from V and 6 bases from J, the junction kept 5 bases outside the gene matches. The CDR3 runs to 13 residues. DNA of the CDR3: TGTGCCAGCAGCTTGGGGAGGGCCTTCGAGCAGTACTTC. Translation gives CASSLGRAFEQYF.

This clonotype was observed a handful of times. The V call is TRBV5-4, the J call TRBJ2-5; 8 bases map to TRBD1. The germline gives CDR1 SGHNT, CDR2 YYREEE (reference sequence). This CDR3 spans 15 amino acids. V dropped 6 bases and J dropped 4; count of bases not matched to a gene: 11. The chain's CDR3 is CASTFGQGGGETQYF. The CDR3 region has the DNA TGTGCCAGCACCTTCGGACAGGGTGGAGGAGAGACCCAGTACTTC.

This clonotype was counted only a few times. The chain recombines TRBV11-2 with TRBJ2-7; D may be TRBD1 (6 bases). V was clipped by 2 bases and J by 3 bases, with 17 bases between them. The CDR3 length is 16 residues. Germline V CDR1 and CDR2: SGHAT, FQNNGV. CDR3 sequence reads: CASSLRLGQNFYEQYF. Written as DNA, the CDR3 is TGTGCCAGCAGCTTACGTCTCGGACAGAACTTCTACGAGCAGTACTTC.

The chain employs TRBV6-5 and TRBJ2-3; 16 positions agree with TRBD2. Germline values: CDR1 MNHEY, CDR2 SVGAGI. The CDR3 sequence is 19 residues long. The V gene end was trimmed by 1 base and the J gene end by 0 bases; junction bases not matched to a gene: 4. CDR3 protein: CASSYWGLAGGSSTDTQYF. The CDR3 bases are TGTGCCAGCAGTTACTGGGGACTAGCGGGAGGGAGTAGCACAGATACGCAGTATTTT.

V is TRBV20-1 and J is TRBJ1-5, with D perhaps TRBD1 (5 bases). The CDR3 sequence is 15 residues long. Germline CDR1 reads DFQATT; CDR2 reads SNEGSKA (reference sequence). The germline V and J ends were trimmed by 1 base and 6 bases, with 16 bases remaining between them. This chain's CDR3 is CSARVAGVRTQPQHF. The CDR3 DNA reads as TGCAGTGCTAGAGTTGCGGGGGTAAGGACTCAGCCCCAGCATTTT.

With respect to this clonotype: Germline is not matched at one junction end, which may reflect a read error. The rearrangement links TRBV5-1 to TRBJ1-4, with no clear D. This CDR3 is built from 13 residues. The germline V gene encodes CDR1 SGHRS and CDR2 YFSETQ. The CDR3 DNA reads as TGCGCCAGCAGGTTGGAAACTAATGAAAAACTGTTTTTT. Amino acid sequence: CASRLETNEKLFF.

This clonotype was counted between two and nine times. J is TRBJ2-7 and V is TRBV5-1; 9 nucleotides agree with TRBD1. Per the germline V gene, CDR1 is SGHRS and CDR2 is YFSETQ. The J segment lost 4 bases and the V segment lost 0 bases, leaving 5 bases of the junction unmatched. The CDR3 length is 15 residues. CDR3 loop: CASSLATGGLYEQYF. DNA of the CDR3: TGCGCCAGCAGCTTGGCGACAGGGGGGTTATACGAGCAGTACTTC.

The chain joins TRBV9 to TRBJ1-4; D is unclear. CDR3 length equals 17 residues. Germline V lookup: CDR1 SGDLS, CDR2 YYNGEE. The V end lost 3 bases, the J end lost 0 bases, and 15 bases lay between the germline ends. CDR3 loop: CASSGSETVATNEKLFF. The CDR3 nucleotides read TGTGCCAGCAGCGGGAGCGAGACCGTGGCAACTAATGAAAAACTGTTTTTT. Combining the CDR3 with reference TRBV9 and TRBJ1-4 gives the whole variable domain DSGVTQTPKHLITATGQRVTLRCSPRSGDLSVYWYQQSLDQGLQFLIQYYNGEERAKGNILERFSAQQFPDLHSELNLSSLELGDSALYFCASSGSETVATNEKLFFGSGTQLSVL.

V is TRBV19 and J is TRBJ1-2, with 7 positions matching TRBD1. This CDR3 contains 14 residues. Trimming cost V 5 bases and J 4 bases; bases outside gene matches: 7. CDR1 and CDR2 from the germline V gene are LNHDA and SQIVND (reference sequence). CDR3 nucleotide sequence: TGTGCCAGTAGTCCCCGACAGGGTGTCTATGGCTACACCTTC. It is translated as CASSPRQGVYGYTF.

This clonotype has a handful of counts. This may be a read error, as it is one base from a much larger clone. The DNA of the CDR3 is TGCAGCGTTGGCGGACAGAGCCGGCAAGAGACCCAGTACTTC. This translates into CSVGGQSRQETQYF. V usage is TRBV29-1 and J usage is TRBJ2-5; TRBD1 is a possible D gene (6 bases). The CDR3 runs to 14 residues. The germline gives CDR1 SQVTM, CDR2 ANQGSEA. Deletions cut 4 bases from V and 2 bases from J, with 14 bases between.

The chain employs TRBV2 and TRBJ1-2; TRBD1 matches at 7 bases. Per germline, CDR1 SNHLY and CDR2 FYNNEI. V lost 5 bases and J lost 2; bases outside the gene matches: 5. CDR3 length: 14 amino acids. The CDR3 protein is CASSYRGLNYGYTF. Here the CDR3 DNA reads TGTGCCAGCAGTTACAGGGGCCTAAACTATGGCTACACCTTC.

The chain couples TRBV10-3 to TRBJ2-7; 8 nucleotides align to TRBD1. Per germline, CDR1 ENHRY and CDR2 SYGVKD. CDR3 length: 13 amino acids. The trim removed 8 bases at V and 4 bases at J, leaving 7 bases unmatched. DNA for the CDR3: TGTGCCATCGGACAGGGTAACACTTACGAGCAGTACTTC. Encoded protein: CAIGQGNTYEQYF.

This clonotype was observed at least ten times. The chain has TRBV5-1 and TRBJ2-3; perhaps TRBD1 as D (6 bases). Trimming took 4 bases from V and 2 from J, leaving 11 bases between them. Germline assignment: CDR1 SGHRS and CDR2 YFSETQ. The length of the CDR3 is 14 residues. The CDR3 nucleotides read TGCGCCAGCAGCCGGGACACGACCACAGATACGCAGTATTTT. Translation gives CASSRDTTTDTQYF.